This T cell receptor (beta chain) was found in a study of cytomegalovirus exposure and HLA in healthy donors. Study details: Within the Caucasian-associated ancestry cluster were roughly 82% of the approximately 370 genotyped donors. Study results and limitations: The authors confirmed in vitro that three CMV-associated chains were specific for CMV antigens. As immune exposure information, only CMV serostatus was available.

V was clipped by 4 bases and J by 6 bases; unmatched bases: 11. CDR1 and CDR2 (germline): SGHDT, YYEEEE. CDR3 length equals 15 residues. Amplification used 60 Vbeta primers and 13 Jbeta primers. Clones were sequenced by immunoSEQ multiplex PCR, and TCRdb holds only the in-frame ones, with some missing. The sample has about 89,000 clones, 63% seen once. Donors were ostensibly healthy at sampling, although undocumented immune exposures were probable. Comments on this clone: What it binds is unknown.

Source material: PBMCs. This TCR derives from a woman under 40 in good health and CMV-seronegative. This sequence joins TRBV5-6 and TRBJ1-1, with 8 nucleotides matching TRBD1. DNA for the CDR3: TGTGCCAGCAGCCGGGGTGGACAGGGACGGGCTGAAGCTTTCTTT. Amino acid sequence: CASSRGGQGRAEAFF.